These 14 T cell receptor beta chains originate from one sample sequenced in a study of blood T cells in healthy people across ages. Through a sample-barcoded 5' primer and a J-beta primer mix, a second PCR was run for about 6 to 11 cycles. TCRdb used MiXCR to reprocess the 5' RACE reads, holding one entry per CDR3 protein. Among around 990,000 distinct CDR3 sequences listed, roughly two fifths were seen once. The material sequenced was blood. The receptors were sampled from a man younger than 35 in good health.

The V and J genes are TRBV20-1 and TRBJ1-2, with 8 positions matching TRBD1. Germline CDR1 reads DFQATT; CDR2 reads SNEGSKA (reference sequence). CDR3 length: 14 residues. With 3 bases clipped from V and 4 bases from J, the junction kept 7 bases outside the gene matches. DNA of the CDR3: TGCAGTGCTAGCCCCTCGACAGGGGTCTATGGCTACACCTTC. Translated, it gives CSASPSTGVYGYTF.

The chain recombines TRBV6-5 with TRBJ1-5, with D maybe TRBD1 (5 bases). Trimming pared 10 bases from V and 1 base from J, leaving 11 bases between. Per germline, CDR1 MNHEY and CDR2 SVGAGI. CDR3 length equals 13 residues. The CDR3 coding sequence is TGTGCCACCCGGGGGGGGAGCAATCAGCCCCAGCATTTT. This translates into CATRGGSNQPQHF.

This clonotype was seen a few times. The CDR3 bases are TGTGCCAGCAGTTACGGCCCTAACCGACTATGGGCCACTGAAGCTTTCTTT. Its protein product is CASSYGPNRLWATEAFF. The V and J genes are TRBV6-5 and TRBJ1-1; D uncertain. This CDR3 comprises 17 residues. The V and J ends lost 2 bases and 4 bases respectively, with 20 bases between them. Looked up from germline, CDR1 is MNHEY and CDR2 is SVGAGI.

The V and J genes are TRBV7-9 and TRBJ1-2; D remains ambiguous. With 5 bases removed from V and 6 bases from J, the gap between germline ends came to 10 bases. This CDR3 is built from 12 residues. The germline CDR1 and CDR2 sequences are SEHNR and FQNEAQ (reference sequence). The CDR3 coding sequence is TGTGCCAGCAGCGAGACGACTAATGGCTACACCTTC. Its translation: CASSETTNGYTF. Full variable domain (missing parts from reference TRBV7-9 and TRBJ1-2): DTGVSQNPRHKITKRGQNVTFRCDPISEHNRLYWYRQTLGQGPEFLTYFQNEAQLEKSRLLSDRFSAERPKGSFSTLEIQRTEQGDSAMYLCASSETTNGYTFGSGTRLTVV.

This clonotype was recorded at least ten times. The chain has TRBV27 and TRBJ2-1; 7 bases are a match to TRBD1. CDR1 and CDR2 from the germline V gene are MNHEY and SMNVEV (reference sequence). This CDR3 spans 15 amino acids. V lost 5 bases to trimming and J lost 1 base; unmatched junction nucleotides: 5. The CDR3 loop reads CASSPDRVSYNEQFF. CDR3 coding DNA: TGTGCCAGCAGTCCCGACAGGGTATCCTACAATGAGCAGTTCTTC.

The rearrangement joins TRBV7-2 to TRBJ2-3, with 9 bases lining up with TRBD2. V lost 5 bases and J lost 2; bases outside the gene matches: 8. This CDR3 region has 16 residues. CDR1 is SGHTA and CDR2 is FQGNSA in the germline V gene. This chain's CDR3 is CASSPTQRGATDTQYF. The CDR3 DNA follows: TGTGCCAGCAGCCCCACGCAGCGGGGGGCCACAGATACGCAGTATTTT.

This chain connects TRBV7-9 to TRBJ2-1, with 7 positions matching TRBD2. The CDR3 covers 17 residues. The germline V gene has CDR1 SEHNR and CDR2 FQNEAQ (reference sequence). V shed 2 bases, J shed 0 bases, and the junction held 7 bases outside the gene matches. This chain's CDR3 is CASSLWGGRLSYNEQFF. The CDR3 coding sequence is TGTGCCAGCAGCTTATGGGGGGGACGACTCTCCTACAATGAGCAGTTCTTC.

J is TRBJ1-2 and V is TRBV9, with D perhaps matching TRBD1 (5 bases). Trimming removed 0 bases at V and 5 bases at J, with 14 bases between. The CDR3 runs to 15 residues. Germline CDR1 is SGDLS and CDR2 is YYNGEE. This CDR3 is CASSVGHRQNYGYTF. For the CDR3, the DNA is TGTGCCAGCAGCGTAGGGCACAGGCAAAATTATGGCTACACCTTC.

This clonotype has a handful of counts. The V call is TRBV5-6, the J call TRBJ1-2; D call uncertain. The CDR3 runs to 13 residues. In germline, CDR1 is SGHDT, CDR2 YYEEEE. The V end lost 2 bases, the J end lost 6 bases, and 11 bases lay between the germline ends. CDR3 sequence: CASSLRWPDGYTF. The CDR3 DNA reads TGTGCCAGCAGCTTACGGTGGCCGGATGGCTACACCTTC.

CDR3 in DNA: TGTGCCAGCAGTTACGCCGCTCAGAGGGGACTCTGGGGTGAAGCTTTCTTT. Translation gives CASSYAAQRGLWGEAFF. V usage is TRBV6-6 and J usage is TRBJ1-1; a possible D gene is TRBD1 (5 bases). Germline V gene lookup returns CDR1 MNHNY and CDR2 SVGAGI (reference sequence). The CDR3 covers 17 residues. V dropped 2 bases and J dropped 7 bases, with 23 bases sitting between them.

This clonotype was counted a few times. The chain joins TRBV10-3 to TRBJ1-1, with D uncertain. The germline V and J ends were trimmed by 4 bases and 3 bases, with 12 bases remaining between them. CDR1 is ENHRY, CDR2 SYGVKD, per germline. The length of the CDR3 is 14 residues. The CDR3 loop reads CAISGRSGDTEAFF. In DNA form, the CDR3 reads TGTGCCATCAGTGGCCGTTCCGGCGACACTGAAGCTTTCTTT.

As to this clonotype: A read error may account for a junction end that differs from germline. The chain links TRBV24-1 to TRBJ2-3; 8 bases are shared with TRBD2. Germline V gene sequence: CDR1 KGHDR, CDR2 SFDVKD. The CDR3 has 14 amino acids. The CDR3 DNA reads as TGCGCCACCAGTGCCGGGGGGGCAGCAGATACGCAGTATTTT. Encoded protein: CATSAGGAADTQYF.

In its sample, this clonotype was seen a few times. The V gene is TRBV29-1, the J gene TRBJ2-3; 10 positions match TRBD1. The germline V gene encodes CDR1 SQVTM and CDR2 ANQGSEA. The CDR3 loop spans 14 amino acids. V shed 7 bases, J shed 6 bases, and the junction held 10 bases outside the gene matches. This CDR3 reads CSGAGTGESDTQYF. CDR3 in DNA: TGCAGCGGGGCGGGGACAGGGGAATCGGATACGCAGTATTTT.

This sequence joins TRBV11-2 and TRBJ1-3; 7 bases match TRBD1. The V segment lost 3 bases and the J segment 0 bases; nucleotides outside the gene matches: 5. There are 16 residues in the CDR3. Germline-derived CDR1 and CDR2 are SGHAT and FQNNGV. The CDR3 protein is CASSFAGTVSGNTIYF. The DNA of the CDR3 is TGTGCCAGCAGCTTCGCCGGGACAGTCTCTGGAAACACCATATATTTT.